This entry lists 6 T cell receptor beta chains sequenced from one sample in a study of blood T cell repertoires in COVID-19. Produced via immunoSEQ multiplex PCR; TCRdb's table is partial and in-frame only. The sample yields some 150,000 clones, around 88% seen once. Sequencing used PBMCs or T cells enriched from blood (not recorded which). These receptor sequences come from a woman aged 45-65 years in a cohort exposed to, infected with or recovered from COVID-19 (not recorded which).

The chain couples TRBV15 to TRBJ1-4; no clear D gene. CDR1 is LNHNV and CDR2 is YYDKDF in the germline V gene (reference sequence). The CDR3 has 15 amino acids. V dropped 0 bases and J dropped 4 bases, with 9 bases sitting between them. The CDR3, as DNA: TGTGCCACCAGCAGAGACATACTTAATAATGAAAAACTGTTTTTT. It encodes CATSRDILNNEKLFF.

The V gene is TRBV30, the J gene TRBJ1-1, with 7 bases aligning to TRBD1. J lost 0 bases, V lost 3 bases, and 7 bases had no gene match. This CDR3 is built from 15 residues. Germline lookup yields CDR1 GTSNPN and CDR2 SVGIG (reference sequence). In DNA, the CDR3 is TGTGCCTGGAGGAGGGTTCAGGGGGTGAACACTGAAGCTTTCTTT. This gives the protein CAWRRVQGVNTEAFF.

The chain carries TRBV3-1 (or the pseudogene TRBV3-2) and TRBJ1-2; TRBD1 matches 8 bases. The V and J ends lost 5 bases and 5 bases, in that order; junction bases with no gene match: 4. Germline V CDR1 and CDR2: LGHDT, YNNKEL (reference sequence). The CDR3 is 13 amino acids. The CDR3 spells CASSGGTGYGYTF. CDR3 coding DNA: TGTGCCAGCAGCGGAGGGACAGGTTATGGCTACACCTTC.

The rearrangement joins TRBV7-9 to TRBJ2-7, with 11 bases aligning to TRBD1. This CDR3 contains 15 residues. The V segment lost 5 bases and the J segment 2 bases; nucleotides outside the gene matches: 5. CDR1 and CDR2 (germline): SEHNR, FQNEAQ (reference sequence). The CDR3 DNA reads as TGTGCCAGCAGCCCGAGGGGACAGGGGGCCTACGAGCAGTACTTC. Translating it yields CASSPRGQGAYEQYF.

This clone was counted once. The gene calls are TRBV15 and TRBJ2-1, with TRBD1 matching over 9 bases. Per the germline V gene, CDR1 is LNHNV and CDR2 is YYDKDF (reference sequence). V gave up 4 bases and J gave up 13 bases; unmatched junction bases: 8. This CDR3 comprises 13 residues. The DNA for the CDR3 is TGTGCCACCAGCACCCCGGGACAGGGTCCTCAGTTCTTC. Translation gives CATSTPGQGPQFF.

The chain combines TRBV28 with TRBJ2-4; 8 nucleotides agree with TRBD1. Germline V gene data show CDR1 as MDHEN and CDR2 as SYDVKM. The CDR3 has 15 amino acids. Trimming at V came to 6 bases and at J to 3 bases, leaving 7 bases not matched to a gene. The CDR3 nucleotides read TGTGCCAGCAGCGAACCCGGGACAGGCAAAAACATTCAGTACTTC. Translation gives CASSEPGTGKNIQYF.